This T cell receptor (beta chain) was identified in a study of metastatic and nonmetastatic thyroid tumors (dated by TCRdb to the early 2020s). For context, the study as a whole: Repertoires were compared across peripheral blood and tumor or nodule tissue samples from malignant and benign thyroid patients.

The CDR1 and CDR2 encoded by the germline V gene are SGHTS and YDEGEE. The cysteine opens and the phenylalanine closes a CDR3 of 16 amino acids. The CDR3 DNA has 48 bases and is translated from base 1. After removal of 0 bases from V and 1 base from J, the junction retains 4 bases not matched to a gene. None of the patients had been given any treatment before thyroid surgery. Using T-cell receptor beta sequencing, the study looked back at clinical samples from patients collected from about 2011 to 2019. Library creation used PCR. TCRdb names Illumina HiSeq 4000 as the instrument used. High-throughput sequencing was used to profile the TCR beta-chain CDR3 region of every patient. The study's own analysis went as follows. CDR3 differences across clinicopathological groups were used to build a classifier for discriminating distant-metastatic papillary thyroid cancer patients. Repertoire diversity was assessed with the Shannon index, and tumor-blood repertoire similarity with the Morisita-Horn index. The public reads were reanalyzed by TCRdb: fastp trimming at Q25, MiXCR alignment, in-frame beta chains only. For this entry, the V and J calls and clone size follow TCRdb and not the study's own pipeline. The sample has approximately 23,000 clones on record, about a third of them singletons. 20% to 25% of the sample lies in the top ten.

Results and caveats for the whole study, not just this receptor: In both blood and tumor samples, TCR beta diversity was reported to be significantly higher in malignant tumors than in benign nodules.

This clone registers as medium-sized (0.01 to 0.1%) within its sample. What this receptor recognizes is not known. No qualities accompany the bases; no much larger clone lies one base away. Sequences were obtained from blood. The TCR originated in a male donor with papillary thyroid cancer or a benign thyroid nodule (not recorded which). Some clones in this sample may be carry-over from other donors' samples. The chain uses TRBV5-8 and TRBJ1-3, with TRBD1 identical over 7 junction bases. The CDR3 protein sequence reads: CASSLAAGGSGNTIYF. The DNA sequence reads TGTGCCAGCAGCTTGGCGGCAGGGGGTTCTGGAAACACCATATATTTT.